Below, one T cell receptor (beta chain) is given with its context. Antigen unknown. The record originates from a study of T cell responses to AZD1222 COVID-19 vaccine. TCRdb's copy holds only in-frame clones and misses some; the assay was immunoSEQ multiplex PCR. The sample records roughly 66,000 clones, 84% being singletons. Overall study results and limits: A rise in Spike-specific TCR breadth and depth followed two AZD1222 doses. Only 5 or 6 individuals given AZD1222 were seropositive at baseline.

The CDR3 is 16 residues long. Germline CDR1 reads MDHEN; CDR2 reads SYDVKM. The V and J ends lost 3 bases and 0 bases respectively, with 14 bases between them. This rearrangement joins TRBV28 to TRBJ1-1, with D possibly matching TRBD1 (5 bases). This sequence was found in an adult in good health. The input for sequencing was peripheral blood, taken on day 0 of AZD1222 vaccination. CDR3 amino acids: CASSFWDPRLNTEAFF. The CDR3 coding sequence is TGTGCCAGCAGTTTCTGGGACCCTCGCTTGAACACTGAAGCTTTCTTT. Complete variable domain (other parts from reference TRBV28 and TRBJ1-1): DVKVTQSSRYLVKRTGEKVFLECVQDMDHENMFWYRQDPGLGLRLIYFSYDVKMKEKGDIPEGYSVSREKKERFSLILESASTNQTSMYLCASSFWDPRLNTEAFFGQGTRLTVV.